Shown below are 18 T cell receptor beta chains from a single sample sequenced in a study of blood T cells in healthy people across ages. For the second PCR, which ran for about 6 to 12 cycles, a sample-barcoded 5' primer and a J-beta primer mix were used. TCRdb reprocessed the 5' RACE reads with MiXCR, giving one entry per CDR3 protein. The sample lists 550,000 to 600,000 distinct CDR3 sequences, roughly 29% occurring once. The sample consisted of blood. The source of these receptors is a woman in her 70s in good health.

The chain links TRBV6-2 or TRBV6-3 to TRBJ2-5, with 7 positions matching TRBD2. Germline lookup yields CDR1 MNHEY and CDR2 SVGEGT. The CDR3 has 15 residues. V trimming: 6 bases; J trimming: 5 bases; junction bases outside the gene matches: 12. CDR3 sequence reads: CASRSGGIPRETQYF. The CDR3 bases are TGTGCCAGCAGGTCCGGGGGGATCCCTAGGGAGACCCAGTACTTC.

In its sample, this clonotype was seen a few times. V is TRBV20-1 and J is TRBJ2-3; 12 bases map to TRBD2. Germline CDR1 and CDR2: DFQATT and SNEGSKA (reference sequence). V was clipped by 5 bases and J by 3 bases; unmatched bases: 3. The CDR3 is 14 residues long. In DNA form, the CDR3 reads TGCAGTGCTTCGACTAGCGGGGGAACAGATACGCAGTATTTT. Amino acids: CSASTSGGTDTQYF.

This clonotype has more than one count but fewer than ten. The chain employs TRBV7-3 and TRBJ2-5, with D tentatively TRBD2 (6 bases). The J call is doubtful: the DNA matches TRBJ2-1 better. This CDR3 spans 14 amino acids. Germline V gene lookup returns CDR1 SGHTA and CDR2 FQGTGA. This chain's CDR3 is CASSLGQRVNEQFF. Written as DNA, the CDR3 is TGTGCCAGCAGCTTAGGGCAGCGGGTCAATGAGCAGTTCTTC.

The chain employs TRBV5-1 and TRBJ2-3, with D maybe TRBD1 (6 bases). V was cut by 4 bases and J by 4 bases, with 16 bases left in between. From germline, CDR1 is SGHRS and CDR2 YFSETQ. This CDR3 contains 15 residues. CDR3 sequence: CASSEVGQQSDTQYF. DNA of the CDR3: TGCGCCAGCAGCGAAGTCGGACAGCAGTCAGATACGCAGTATTTT.

The rearrangement uses TRBV4-3 and TRBJ2-2, with unresolved D. This CDR3 contains 18 residues. Trimming took off 0 bases at V and 7 bases at J, with 21 bases between the two ends. Germline CDR1 reads LGHNA; CDR2 reads YSLEER. Here the CDR3 reads CASSQDPPHMRGGGELFF. The CDR3 coding sequence is TGCGCCAGCAGCCAAGATCCCCCTCATATGCGAGGCGGCGGGGAGCTGTTTTTT.

The table lists this clonotype with a few counts. The chain combines TRBV7-9 with TRBJ2-2, with TRBD1 as a possible D gene (6 bases). Trimming removed 3 bases at V and 4 bases at J, with 15 bases between. CDR1 and CDR2 (germline): SEHNR, FQNEAQ (reference sequence). This CDR3 is 16 amino acids long. The CDR3 loop is CASSLGTGSPTGELFF. The CDR3 nucleotides are TGTGCCAGCAGCTTGGGTACAGGGAGCCCCACCGGGGAGCTGTTTTTT.

This clonotype was counted only a few times. This chain connects TRBV5-6 to TRBJ1-4, with a weak D call TRBD1 (5 bases). Germline CDR1 is SGHDT and CDR2 is YYEEEE. V lost 1 base and J 11 bases, leaving 15 bases between the germline ends. The CDR3 loop spans 14 amino acids. CDR3 in DNA: TGTGCCAGCAGCTTGCGTGGGGCGCGCCGGAAACTGTTTTTT. Translated: CASSLRGARRKLFF.

As to this clonotype: A read error may account for a junction end that differs from germline. The chain employs TRBV7-2 and TRBJ1-4; a weak D match, TRBD1 (6 bases). The CDR3 is 13 amino acids. Germline V gene sequence: CDR1 SGHTA, CDR2 FQGNSA. The CDR3 region is CASSLSTGEQLFF. The CDR3 DNA follows: TGTGCCAGCAGCTTGTCGACAGGTGAACAACTGTTTTTT.

The table lists this clonotype with a few counts. The chain uses TRBV18 and TRBJ2-3; D remains unclear. V lost 0 bases and J lost 2, with 3 bases in between. The CDR3 contains 13 residues. Germline assignment: CDR1 KGHSH and CDR2 LQKENI. The CDR3, as DNA: TGTGCCAGCTCACCACCGGTCACAGATACGCAGTATTTT. The encoded protein is CASSPPVTDTQYF.

The rearrangement joins TRBV6-6 to TRBJ1-1; D remains unclear. This CDR3 comprises 12 residues. Trimming pared 4 bases from V and 11 bases from J, leaving 14 bases between. From germline, CDR1 is MNHNY and CDR2 SVGAGI (reference sequence). For the CDR3, the DNA is TGTGCCAGCAGTTCAGTCCTCGAAGGGGCTTTCTTT. It translates to CASSSVLEGAFF.

The V and J genes are TRBV29-1 and TRBJ2-4; D uncertain. The ends were cut back, 7 bases at V and 4 bases at J, with 11 bases in the middle. Germline lookup yields CDR1 SQVTM and CDR2 ANQGSEA. This CDR3 has 12 amino acids. CDR3 sequence: CSARWEKNIQYF. The CDR3 DNA reads as TGCAGCGCCCGATGGGAAAAAAACATTCAGTACTTC.

The chain recombines TRBV7-2 with TRBJ1-2; D gene ambiguous. CDR1 is SGHTA and CDR2 is FQGNSA in the germline V gene. Trimming left V 2 bases short and J 2 bases short, with 12 bases between. The length of the CDR3 is 15 residues. CDR3 amino acids: CASSLTLRQNYGYTF. DNA for the CDR3: TGTGCCAGCAGCTTAACGCTACGGCAGAACTATGGCTACACCTTC.

This clonotype was observed a handful of times. This chain connects TRBV12-5 to TRBJ1-4; TRBD1 matches at 9 bases. The germline gives CDR1 LGHNT, CDR2 FRNRAP. V was clipped by 5 bases and J by 0 bases; unmatched bases: 4. CDR3 length: 16 amino acids. The CDR3, as DNA: TGTGCTAGTGGTCCGGGACAGGGCCCAACTAATGAAAAACTGTTTTTT. It codes for CASGPGQGPTNEKLFF.

This clonotype was detected only a few times. The chain is built from TRBV5-1 and TRBJ2-7, with 7 nucleotides matching TRBD1. Trimming took 3 bases from V and 0 from J; bases not matched to a gene: 6. Germline V gene data show CDR1 as SGHRS and CDR2 as YFSETQ. The CDR3 sequence is 15 residues long. The CDR3 region has the DNA TGCGCCAGCAGCTCGGACAGGAAGAGCTCCTACGAGCAGTACTTC. As protein: CASSSDRKSSYEQYF.

This sequence joins TRBV20-1 and TRBJ1-2; no firm D call. Per the germline V gene, CDR1 is DFQATT and CDR2 is SNEGSKA (reference sequence). Trimming took 5 bases from V and 4 from J, leaving 17 bases between them. This CDR3 has 14 amino acids. CDR3 residues: CSAATGFGPYGYTF. The CDR3 DNA follows: TGCAGTGCTGCCACGGGATTTGGGCCCTATGGCTACACCTTC.

The genes are TRBV6-5 and TRBJ1-4, with a weak D call TRBD1 (6 bases). The CDR3 is 18 amino acids. The V and J ends lost 3 bases and 0 bases respectively, with 17 bases between them. From germline, CDR1 is MNHEY and CDR2 SVGAGI. The CDR3 sequence is CASSYGQFLESTNEKLFF. Written as DNA, the CDR3 is TGTGCCAGCAGTTATGGACAGTTCCTCGAGTCAACTAATGAAAAACTGTTTTTT.

This chain joins TRBV28 and TRBJ2-7; the match to TRBD1 covers 7 bases. V was clipped by 6 bases and J by 4 bases; unmatched bases: 9. This CDR3 has 14 amino acids. Germline CDR1 and CDR2: MDHEN and SYDVKM. The DNA for the CDR3 is TGTGCCAGCAGATGGACAGGAAAGAGGTACGAGCAGTACTTC. Amino acids: CASRWTGKRYEQYF.

The rearrangement links TRBV9 to TRBJ2-3; 13 nucleotides align to TRBD2. The germline V gene encodes CDR1 SGDLS and CDR2 YYNGEE. The CDR3 spans 16 residues. The ends lost 3 bases at V and 0 bases at J; junction bases unmatched: 1. In DNA, the CDR3 is TGTGCCAGCAGCGAGGGACTAGCGGGGAGCACAGATACGCAGTATTTT. It translates to CASSEGLAGSTDTQYF.